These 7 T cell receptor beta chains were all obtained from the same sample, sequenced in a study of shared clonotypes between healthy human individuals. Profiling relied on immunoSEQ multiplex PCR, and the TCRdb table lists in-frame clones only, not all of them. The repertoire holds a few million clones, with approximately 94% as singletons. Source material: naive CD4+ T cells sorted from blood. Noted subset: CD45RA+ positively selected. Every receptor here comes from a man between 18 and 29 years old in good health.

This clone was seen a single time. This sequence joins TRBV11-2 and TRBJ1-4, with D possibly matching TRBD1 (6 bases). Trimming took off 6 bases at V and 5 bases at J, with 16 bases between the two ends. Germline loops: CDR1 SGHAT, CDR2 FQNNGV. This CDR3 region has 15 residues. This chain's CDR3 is CASSLRGGLNEKLFF. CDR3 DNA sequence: TGTGCCAGCAGTTTAAGGGGGGGTTTGAATGAAAAACTGTTTTTT.

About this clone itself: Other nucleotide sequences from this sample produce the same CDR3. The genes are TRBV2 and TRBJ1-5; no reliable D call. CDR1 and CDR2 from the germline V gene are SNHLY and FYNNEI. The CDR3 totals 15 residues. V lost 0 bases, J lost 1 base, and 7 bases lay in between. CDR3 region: CASSEAGGSNQPQHF. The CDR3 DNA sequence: TGTGCCAGCAGTGAAGCGGGAGGGAGCAATCAGCCCCAGCATTTT.

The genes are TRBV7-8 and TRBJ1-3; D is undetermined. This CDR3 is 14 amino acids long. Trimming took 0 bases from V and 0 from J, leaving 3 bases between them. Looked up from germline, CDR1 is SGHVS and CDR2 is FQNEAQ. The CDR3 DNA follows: TGTGCCAGCAGCTTAGCAGACTCTGGAAACACCATATATTTT. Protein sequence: CASSLADSGNTIYF.

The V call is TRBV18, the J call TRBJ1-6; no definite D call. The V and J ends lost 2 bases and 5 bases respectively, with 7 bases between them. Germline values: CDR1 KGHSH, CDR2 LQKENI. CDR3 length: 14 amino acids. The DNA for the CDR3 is TGTGCCAGCTCACCAGACGTGAATAATTCACCCCTCCACTTT. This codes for CASSPDVNNSPLHF.

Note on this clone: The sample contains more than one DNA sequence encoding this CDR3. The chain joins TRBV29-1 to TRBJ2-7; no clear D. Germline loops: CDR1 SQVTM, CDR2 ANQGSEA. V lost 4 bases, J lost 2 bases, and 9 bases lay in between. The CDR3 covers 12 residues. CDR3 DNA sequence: TGCAGCGTTGGGCGAGATACCTACGAGCAGTACTTC. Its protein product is CSVGRDTYEQYF.

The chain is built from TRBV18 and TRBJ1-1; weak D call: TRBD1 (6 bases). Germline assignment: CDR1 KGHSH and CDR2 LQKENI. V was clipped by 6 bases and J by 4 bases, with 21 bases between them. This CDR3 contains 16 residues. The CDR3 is CASSTVQGGVGTEAFF. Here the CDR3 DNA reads TGTGCCAGCTCCACGGTACAGGGAGGTGTGGGCACTGAAGCTTTCTTT.

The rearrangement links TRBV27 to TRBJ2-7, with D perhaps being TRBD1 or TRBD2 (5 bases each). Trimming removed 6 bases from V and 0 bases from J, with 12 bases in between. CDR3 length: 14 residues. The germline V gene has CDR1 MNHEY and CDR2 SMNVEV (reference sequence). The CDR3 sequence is CASRLMGTSYEQYF. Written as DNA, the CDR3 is TGTGCCAGCAGACTTATGGGGACCTCCTACGAGCAGTACTTC.